One T cell receptor (beta chain) is described in this entry. This specimen belongs to a study of T cells in localized non-small cell lung cancer. Produced via immunoSEQ multiplex PCR; TCRdb's table is partial and in-frame only. The sample holds approximately 1,600 clones, 20% to 25% seen once. Material: lung tumor tissue, obtained before any cancer treatment. The source of this sequence is a male donor at least 60 years old with stage I lung adenocarcinoma.

CDR3 protein: CASRGGAWTDTQYF. CDR3 nucleotide sequence: TGTGCCAGCAGAGGGGGGGCCTGGACAGATACGCAGTATTTT. This chain connects TRBV6-8 to TRBJ2-3; TRBD2 is a possible D gene (7 bases). The V end lost 6 bases, the J end lost 3 bases, and 13 bases lay between the germline ends. The CDR3 totals 14 residues. Germline V gene data show CDR1 as MNHGY and CDR2 as SAAAGT.